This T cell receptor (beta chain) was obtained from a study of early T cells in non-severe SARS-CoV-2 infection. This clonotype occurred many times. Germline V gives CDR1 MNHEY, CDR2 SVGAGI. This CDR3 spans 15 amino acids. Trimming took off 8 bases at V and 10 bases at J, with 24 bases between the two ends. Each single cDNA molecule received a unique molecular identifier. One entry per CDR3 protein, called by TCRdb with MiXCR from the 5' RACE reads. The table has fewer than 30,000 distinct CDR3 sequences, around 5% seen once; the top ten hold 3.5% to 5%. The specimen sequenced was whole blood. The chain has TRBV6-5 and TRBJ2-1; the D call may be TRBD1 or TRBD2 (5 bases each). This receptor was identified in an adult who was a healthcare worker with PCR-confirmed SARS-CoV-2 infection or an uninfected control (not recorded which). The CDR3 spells CASQTTSAGALEQFF. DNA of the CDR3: TGTGCCAGCCAGACAACCTCGGCCGGGGCCCTAGAGCAGTTCTTC.